The 9 T cell receptor beta chains in this list originate from one sample, sequenced in a study of blood T cell repertoires in COVID-19. The protocol was immunoSEQ multiplex PCR, while the TCRdb copy is restricted to in-frame clones and leaves out a portion. The data contain hundreds of thousands of clones, 70% to 85% of them singletons. Specimen: peripheral blood. The receptors originated from an elderly woman with active or convalescent COVID-19.

V usage is TRBV25-1 and J usage is TRBJ1-5; 8 bases agree with TRBD1. Germline V lookup: CDR1 MGHDK, CDR2 SYGVNS. The V and J ends lost 5 bases and 4 bases, in that order; junction bases with no gene match: 4. This CDR3 region has 14 residues. The CDR3 region is CASSQTGANQPQHF. Written as DNA, the CDR3 is TGTGCCAGCAGTCAGACAGGGGCTAATCAGCCCCAGCATTTT.

The chain carries TRBV5-1 and TRBJ2-1, with D possibly matching TRBD2 (5 bases). V was clipped by 2 bases and J by 7 bases, with 16 bases between them. CDR3 length equals 15 residues. Germline CDR1 reads SGHRS; CDR2 reads YFSETQ. The CDR3 DNA reads TGCGCCAGCAGCTTAAACGATCCAAGGGAGAATGAGCAGTTCTTC. This translates into CASSLNDPRENEQFF.

The J gene is TRBJ1-4, the V gene TRBV27; no definite D call. The CDR3 length is 14 residues. Germline values: CDR1 MNHEY, CDR2 SMNVEV (reference sequence). Trimming removed 7 bases from V and 10 bases from J, with 19 bases in between. The CDR3: CASKVGGLRGKLFF. DNA of the CDR3: TGTGCCAGCAAGGTCGGAGGCCTACGGGGAAAACTGTTTTTT.

The CDR3 here is CASSVRDGGFLGYGYTF. CDR3 in DNA: TGTGCCAGCAGCGTAAGGGATGGGGGGTTTTTGGGCTATGGCTACACCTTC. The J gene is TRBJ1-2, the V gene TRBV9; D perhaps matches TRBD1 (5 bases). The germline gives CDR1 SGDLS, CDR2 YYNGEE. The CDR3 totals 17 residues. V lost 1 base and J 4 bases, leaving 20 bases between the germline ends.

The J gene is TRBJ2-3, the V gene TRBV7-7; 8 positions agree with TRBD2. This CDR3 region has 13 residues. The V gene's germline CDR1 is SSHAT and CDR2 FNYEAQ (reference sequence). V lost 5 bases, J lost 4 bases, and 2 bases stayed unmatched. The CDR3 coding sequence is TGTGCCAGCAGCCCCGGGAGGGCAGATACGCAGTATTTT. Amino acid sequence: CASSPGRADTQYF.

The genes are TRBV5-1 and TRBJ2-1; D is possibly TRBD1 (5 bases). The CDR3 runs 15 residues. Per the germline V gene, CDR1 is SGHRS and CDR2 is YFSETQ. The V gene lost 0 bases and the J gene lost 9 bases, with 16 bases spanning the gap. In nucleotides, the CDR3 is TGCGCCAGCAGCTTGGCCGCAGGGTCCCTCGGTGAGCAGTTCTTC. It codes for CASSLAAGSLGEQFF.

The chain recombines TRBV5-8 with TRBJ1-2; tentative D call: TRBD1 (5 bases). Germline CDR1 SGHTS, CDR2 YDEGEE. The CDR3 is 14 amino acids. Trimming stripped 6 bases from V and 8 bases from J, with 20 bases between. This CDR3 reads CASTPRRGFRGYTF. The CDR3 nucleotides read TGTGCCAGCACCCCCAGGCGGGGGTTTCGCGGCTACACCTTC.

The chain combines TRBV28 with TRBJ2-7, with D possibly being TRBD1 (6 bases). Trimming pared 1 base from V and 2 bases from J, leaving 15 bases between. Germline V gene lookup returns CDR1 MDHEN and CDR2 SYDVKM. The CDR3 extends over 16 amino acids. CDR3 residues: CASSLSVRTETYEQYF. CDR3 DNA: TGTGCCAGCAGTTTATCCGTCCGGACAGAGACCTACGAGCAGTACTTC.

The CDR3 bases are TGCGCCAGCAGCTTGGCCGAGGTCCAAAATGAGCAGTTCTTC. It yields the protein CASSLAEVQNEQFF. The chain couples TRBV5-1 to TRBJ2-1; D remains ambiguous. The CDR3 sequence is 14 residues long. V dropped 0 bases and J dropped 7 bases, with 11 bases sitting between them. CDR1 is SGHRS and CDR2 is YFSETQ in the germline V gene.